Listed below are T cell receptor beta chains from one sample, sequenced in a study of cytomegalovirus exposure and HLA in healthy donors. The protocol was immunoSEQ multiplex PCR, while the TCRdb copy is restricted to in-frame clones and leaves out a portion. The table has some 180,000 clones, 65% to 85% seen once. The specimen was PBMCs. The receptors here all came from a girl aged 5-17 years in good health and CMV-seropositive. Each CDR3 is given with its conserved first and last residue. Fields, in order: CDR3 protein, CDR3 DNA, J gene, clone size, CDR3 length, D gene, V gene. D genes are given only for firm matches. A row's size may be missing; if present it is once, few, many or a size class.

CDR3 protein: CASSYLAGGEYEQYF
CDR3 DNA: TGTGCCAGCAGTTACTTAGCGGGGGGGGAGTACGAGCAGTACTTC
J gene: TRBJ2-7
clone size: NA
CDR3 length: 15
D gene: TRBD2
V gene: TRBV6-5

CDR3 protein: CASQRWPSTNEKLFF
CDR3 DNA: TGTGCCAGCCAACGTTGGCCCTCAACTAATGAAAAACTGTTTTTT
J gene: TRBJ1-4
clone size: NA
CDR3 length: 15
D gene: NA
V gene: TRBV6-5

CDR3 protein: CASSQVSGRYEQYF
CDR3 DNA: TGTGCCAGCAGCCAAGTAAGCGGGAGGTACGAGCAGTACTTC
J gene: TRBJ2-7
clone size: NA
CDR3 length: 14
D gene: TRBD2
V gene: TRBV4-2

CDR3 protein: CASSKQEVYGYTF
CDR3 DNA: TGTGCCAGCAGCAAACAGGAAGTCTATGGCTACACCTTC
J gene: TRBJ1-2
clone size: few
CDR3 length: 13
D gene: NA
V gene: TRBV5-6

CDR3 protein: CASSAPLADLTYNEQFF
CDR3 DNA: TGTGCCAGCAGCGCACCACTAGCGGACCTTACCTACAATGAGCAGTTCTTC
J gene: TRBJ2-1
clone size: NA
CDR3 length: 17
D gene: TRBD2
V gene: TRBV9

CDR3 protein: CASSLNPQGVGYTF
CDR3 DNA: TGTGCCAGCAGCTTAAACCCACAGGGTGTCGGCTACACCTTC
J gene: TRBJ1-2
clone size: NA
CDR3 length: 14
D gene: NA
V gene: TRBV7-9

CDR3 protein: CSVEAPAGGRLDTQYF
CDR3 DNA: TGCAGCGTTGAAGCCCCTGCGGGAGGCCGTTTGGATACGCAGTATTTT
J gene: TRBJ2-3
clone size: once
CDR3 length: 16
D gene: TRBD2
V gene: TRBV29-1

CDR3 protein: CASSFSGRPGELFF
CDR3 DNA: TGTGCCAGCAGTTTCAGCGGGAGACCCGGGGAGCTGTTTTTT
J gene: TRBJ2-2
clone size: NA
CDR3 length: 14
D gene: TRBD2
V gene: TRBV6-6

CDR3 protein: CASSQGLAYEQYF
CDR3 DNA: TGCGCCAGCAGCCAGGGACTAGCCTACGAGCAGTACTTC
J gene: TRBJ2-7
clone size: NA
CDR3 length: 13
D gene: TRBD2
V gene: TRBV4-3

CDR3 protein: CATSIGGAHGQPQHF
CDR3 DNA: TGTGCCACCAGCATTGGGGGGGCTCATGGTCAGCCCCAGCATTTT
J gene: TRBJ1-5
clone size: NA
CDR3 length: 15
D gene: NA
V gene: TRBV15

CDR3 protein: CASSSGSNTEAFF
CDR3 DNA: TGTGCCAGCAGCTCAGGGTCGAACACTGAAGCTTTCTTT
J gene: TRBJ1-1
clone size: NA
CDR3 length: 13
D gene: NA
V gene: TRBV7-6

CDR3 protein: CAIREERPTDTQYF
CDR3 DNA: TGTGCCATCAGGGAGGAGCGGCCCACAGATACGCAGTATTTT
J gene: TRBJ2-3
clone size: once
CDR3 length: 14
D gene: NA
V gene: TRBV10-3

CDR3 protein: CACGTGGQPQHF
CDR3 DNA: TGCGCCTGCGGGACAGGGGGACAGCCCCAGCATTTT
J gene: TRBJ1-5
clone size: NA
CDR3 length: 12
D gene: TRBD1
V gene: TRBV10-1

CDR3 protein: CAWSVNPSGRADTQYF
CDR3 DNA: TGTGCCTGGAGTGTAAATCCTAGCGGGAGGGCAGATACGCAGTATTTT
J gene: TRBJ2-3
clone size: NA
CDR3 length: 16
D gene: TRBD2
V gene: TRBV30

CDR3 protein: CASSRVNSNQPQHF
CDR3 DNA: TGTGCCAGCAGTCGAGTGAATAGCAATCAGCCCCAGCATTTT
J gene: TRBJ1-5
clone size: few
CDR3 length: 14
D gene: NA
V gene: TRBV7-9

CDR3 protein: CASSSRITGTSGRYYNEQFF
CDR3 DNA: TGTGCCAGTAGTAGCCGAATAACCGGGACTAGCGGGAGATACTACAATGAGCAGTTCTTC
J gene: TRBJ2-1
clone size: NA
CDR3 length: 20
D gene: TRBD2
V gene: TRBV19

CDR3 protein: CASSTGLAGLASSYEQYF
CDR3 DNA: TGTGCCAGCAGTACGGGACTAGCGGGACTTGCCAGCTCCTACGAGCAGTACTTC
J gene: TRBJ2-7
clone size: NA
CDR3 length: 18
D gene: TRBD2
V gene: TRBV7-3

CDR3 protein: CASSDLSGRTLAYEQYF
CDR3 DNA: TGTGCCAGCAGTGATTTAAGCGGGAGGACCCTAGCCTACGAGCAGTACTTC
J gene: TRBJ2-7
clone size: NA
CDR3 length: 17
D gene: TRBD2
V gene: TRBV6-1

CDR3 protein: CASSLGAGRPYNEQFF
CDR3 DNA: TGTGCCAGCAGCTTAGGGGCGGGAAGGCCCTACAATGAGCAGTTCTTC
J gene: TRBJ2-1
clone size: NA
CDR3 length: 16
D gene: NA
V gene: TRBV7-9

CDR3 protein: CASSFGTGGREQYF
CDR3 DNA: TGCGCCAGCAGCTTCGGGACAGGGGGCCGCGAGCAGTACTTC
J gene: TRBJ2-7
clone size: NA
CDR3 length: 14
D gene: TRBD1
V gene: TRBV5-1

CDR3 protein: CSVTGLAGVYEQYF
CDR3 DNA: TGCAGCGTCACGGGACTAGCGGGAGTATACGAGCAGTACTTC
J gene: TRBJ2-7
clone size: NA
CDR3 length: 14
D gene: TRBD2
V gene: TRBV29-1

CDR3 protein: CASSPVGGRVNTEAFF
CDR3 DNA: TGTGCCAGCAGCCCGGTGGGGGGTAGGGTGAACACTGAAGCTTTCTTT
J gene: TRBJ1-1
clone size: NA
CDR3 length: 16
D gene: NA
V gene: TRBV7-3

CDR3 protein: CASSAGGANGNTIYF
CDR3 DNA: TGTGCCAGCAGCGCAGGGGGCGCGAATGGAAACACCATATATTTT
J gene: TRBJ1-3
clone size: NA
CDR3 length: 15
D gene: TRBD1
V gene: TRBV9